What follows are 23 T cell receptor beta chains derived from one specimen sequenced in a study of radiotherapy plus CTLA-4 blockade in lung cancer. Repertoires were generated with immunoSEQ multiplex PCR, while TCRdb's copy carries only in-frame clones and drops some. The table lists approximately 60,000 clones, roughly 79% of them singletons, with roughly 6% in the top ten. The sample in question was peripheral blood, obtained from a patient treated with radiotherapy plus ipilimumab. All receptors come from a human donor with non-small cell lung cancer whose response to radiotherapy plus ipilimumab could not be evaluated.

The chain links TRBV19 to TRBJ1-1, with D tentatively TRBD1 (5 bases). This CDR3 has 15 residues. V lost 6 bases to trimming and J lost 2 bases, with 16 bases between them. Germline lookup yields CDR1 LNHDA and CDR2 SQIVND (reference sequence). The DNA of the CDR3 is TGTGCCAGTAGGCTGCCAGGGTCTATTAACACTGAAGCTTTCTTT. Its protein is CASRLPGSINTEAFF.

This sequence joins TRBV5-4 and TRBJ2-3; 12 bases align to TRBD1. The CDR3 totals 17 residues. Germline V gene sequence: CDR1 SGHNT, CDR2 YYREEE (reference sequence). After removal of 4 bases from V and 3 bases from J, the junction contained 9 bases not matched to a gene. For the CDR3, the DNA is TGTGCCAGCAGCCCCGGGACAGGGGGCGCAGGAACAGATACGCAGTATTTT. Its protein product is CASSPGTGGAGTDTQYF.

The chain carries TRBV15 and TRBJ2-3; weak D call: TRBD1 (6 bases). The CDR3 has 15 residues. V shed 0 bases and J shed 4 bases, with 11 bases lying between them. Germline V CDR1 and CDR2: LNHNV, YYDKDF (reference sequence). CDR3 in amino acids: CATSRERGIADTQYF. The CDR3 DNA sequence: TGTGCCACCAGCAGAGAGAGGGGGATCGCAGATACGCAGTATTTT.

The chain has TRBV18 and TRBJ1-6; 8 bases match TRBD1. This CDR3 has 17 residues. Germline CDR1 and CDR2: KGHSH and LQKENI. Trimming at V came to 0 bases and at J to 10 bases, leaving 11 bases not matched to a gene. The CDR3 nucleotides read TGTGCCAGCTCACCACCGGGGTTAGACAGGGGAGGGTCACCCCTCCACTTT. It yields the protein CASSPPGLDRGGSPLHF. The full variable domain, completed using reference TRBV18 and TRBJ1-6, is NAGVMQNPRHLVRRRGQEARLRCSPMKGHSHVYWYRQLPEEGLKFMVYLQKENIIDESGMPKERFSAEFPKEGPSILRIQQVVRGDSAAYFCASSPPGLDRGGSPLHFGNGTRLTVT.

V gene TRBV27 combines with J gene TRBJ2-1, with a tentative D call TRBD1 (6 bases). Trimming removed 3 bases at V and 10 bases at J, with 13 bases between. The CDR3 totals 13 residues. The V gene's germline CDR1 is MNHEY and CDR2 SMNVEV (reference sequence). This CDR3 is CASSFSGGGEQFF. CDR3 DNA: TGTGCCAGCAGTTTTTCGGGTGGGGGCGAGCAGTTCTTC.

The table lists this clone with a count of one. CDR3 nucleotides: TGTGCCAGCAGTGACGGACTCATGGGTGAGCAGTTCTTC. Protein sequence: CASSDGLMGEQFF. The rearrangement uses TRBV2 and TRBJ2-1; D perhaps matches TRBD2 (5 bases). The germline V gene encodes CDR1 SNHLY and CDR2 FYNNEI. V was cut by 3 bases and J by 9 bases, with 12 bases left in between. The CDR3 loop spans 13 amino acids.

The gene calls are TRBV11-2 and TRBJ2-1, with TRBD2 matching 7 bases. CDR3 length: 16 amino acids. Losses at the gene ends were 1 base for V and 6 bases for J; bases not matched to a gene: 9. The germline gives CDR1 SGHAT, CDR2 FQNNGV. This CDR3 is CASSLGVAGAANEQFF. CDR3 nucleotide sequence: TGTGCCAGCAGCTTAGGAGTGGCGGGAGCAGCCAATGAGCAGTTCTTC.

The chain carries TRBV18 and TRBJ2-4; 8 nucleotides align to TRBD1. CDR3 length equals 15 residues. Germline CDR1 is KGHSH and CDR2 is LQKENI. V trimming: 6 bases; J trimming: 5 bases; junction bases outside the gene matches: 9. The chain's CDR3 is CASSRAGGAENIQYF. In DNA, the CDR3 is TGTGCCAGCTCCAGAGCAGGGGGCGCGGAAAACATTCAGTACTTC. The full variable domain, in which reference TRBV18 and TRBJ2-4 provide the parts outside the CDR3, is NAGVMQNPRHLVRRRGQEARLRCSPMKGHSHVYWYRQLPEEGLKFMVYLQKENIIDESGMPKERFSAEFPKEGPSILRIQQVVRGDSAAYFCASSRAGGAENIQYFGAGTRLSVL.

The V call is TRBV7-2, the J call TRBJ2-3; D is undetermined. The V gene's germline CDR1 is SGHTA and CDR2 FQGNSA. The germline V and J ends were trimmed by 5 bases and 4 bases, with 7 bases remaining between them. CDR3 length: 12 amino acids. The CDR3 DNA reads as TGTGCCAGCAGCCTAACCTCAGATACGCAGTATTTT. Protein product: CASSLTSDTQYF.

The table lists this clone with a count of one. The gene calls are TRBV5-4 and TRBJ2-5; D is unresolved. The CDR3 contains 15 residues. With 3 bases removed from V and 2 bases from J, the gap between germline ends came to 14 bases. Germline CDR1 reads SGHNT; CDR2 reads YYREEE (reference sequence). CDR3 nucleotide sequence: TGTGCCAGCAGCTCCCAGGAAGGATTACAAGAGACCCAGTACTTC. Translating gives CASSSQEGLQETQYF.

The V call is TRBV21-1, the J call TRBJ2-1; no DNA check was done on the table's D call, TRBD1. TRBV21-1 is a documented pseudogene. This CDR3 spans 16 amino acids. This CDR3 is CASSKDRDRGWHEQFF. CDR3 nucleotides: TGTGCCAGCAGCAAAGATAGGGACAGGGGGTGGCATGAGCAGTTCTTC.

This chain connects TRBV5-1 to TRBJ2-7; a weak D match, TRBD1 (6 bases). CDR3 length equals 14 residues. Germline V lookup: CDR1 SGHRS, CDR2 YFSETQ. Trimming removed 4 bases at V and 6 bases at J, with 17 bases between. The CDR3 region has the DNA TGCGCCAGCAGCCCGGGACACGGCATTAGCGAGCAGTACTTC. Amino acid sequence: CASSPGHGISEQYF.

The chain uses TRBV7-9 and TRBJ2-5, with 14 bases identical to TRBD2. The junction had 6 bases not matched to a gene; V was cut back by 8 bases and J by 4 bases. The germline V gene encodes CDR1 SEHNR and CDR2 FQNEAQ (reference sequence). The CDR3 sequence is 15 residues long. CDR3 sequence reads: CASALTSGGGETQYF. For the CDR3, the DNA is TGTGCCAGCGCCTTGACTAGCGGGGGGGGAGAGACCCAGTACTTC.

The CDR3 is CASSIDREIPEAFF. In nucleotides, the CDR3 is TGTGCCAGTAGTATAGACAGGGAAATCCCTGAAGCTTTCTTT. This sequence joins TRBV19 and TRBJ1-1; D may be TRBD1 (5 bases). The V gene lost 0 bases and the J gene lost 6 bases, with 11 bases spanning the gap. Germline CDR1 reads LNHDA; CDR2 reads SQIVND (reference sequence). The CDR3 loop spans 14 amino acids.

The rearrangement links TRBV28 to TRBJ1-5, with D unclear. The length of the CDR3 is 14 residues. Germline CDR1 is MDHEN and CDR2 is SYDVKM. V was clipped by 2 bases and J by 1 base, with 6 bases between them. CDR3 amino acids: CASSLRGSNQPQHF. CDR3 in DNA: TGTGCCAGCAGTTTACGGGGAAGCAATCAGCCCCAGCATTTT.

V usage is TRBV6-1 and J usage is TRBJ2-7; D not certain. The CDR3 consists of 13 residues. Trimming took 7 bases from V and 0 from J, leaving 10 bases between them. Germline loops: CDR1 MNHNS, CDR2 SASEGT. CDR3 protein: CASTTMTSYEQYF. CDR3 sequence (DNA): TGTGCCAGCACCACTATGACCTCCTACGAGCAGTACTTC.

The CDR3 nucleotides are TGTGCTAGTGGCCGCGACACCGGGGAGCTGTTTTTT. Protein sequence: CASGRDTGELFF. This chain uses TRBV12-5 with TRBJ2-2; unclear D gene. CDR1 LGHNT and CDR2 FRNRAP come from the germline V gene. V was trimmed by 6 bases and J by 3 bases, leaving 5 bases between them. CDR3 length: 12 residues.

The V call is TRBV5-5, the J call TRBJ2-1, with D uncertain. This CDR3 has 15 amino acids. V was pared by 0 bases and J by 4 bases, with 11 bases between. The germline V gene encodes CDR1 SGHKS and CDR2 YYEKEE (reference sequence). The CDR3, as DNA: TGTGCCAGCAGCTTGGATTCAGTTATTTACAATGAGCAGTTCTTC. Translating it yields CASSLDSVIYNEQFF.

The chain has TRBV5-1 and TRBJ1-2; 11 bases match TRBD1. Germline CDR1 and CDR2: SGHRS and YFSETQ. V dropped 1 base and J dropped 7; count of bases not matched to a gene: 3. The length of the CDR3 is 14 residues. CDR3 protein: CASSLIGTGGGYTF. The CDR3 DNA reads TGCGCCAGCAGCTTGATTGGGACAGGGGGTGGCTACACCTTC.

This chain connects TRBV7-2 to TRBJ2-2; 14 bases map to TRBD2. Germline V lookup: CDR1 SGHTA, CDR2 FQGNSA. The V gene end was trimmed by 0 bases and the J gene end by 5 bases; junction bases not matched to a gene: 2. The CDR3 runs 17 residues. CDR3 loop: CASSLAGLAGGTGELFF. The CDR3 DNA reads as TGTGCCAGCAGCTTAGCAGGACTAGCGGGAGGTACCGGGGAGCTGTTTTTT.

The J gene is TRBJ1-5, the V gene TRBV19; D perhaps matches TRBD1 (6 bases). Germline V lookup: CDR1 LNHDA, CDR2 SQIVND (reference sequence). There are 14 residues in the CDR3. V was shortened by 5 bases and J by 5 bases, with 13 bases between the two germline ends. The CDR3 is CASSYKGGYQPQHF. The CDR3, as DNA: TGTGCCAGTAGTTACAAGGGGGGGTATCAGCCCCAGCATTTT. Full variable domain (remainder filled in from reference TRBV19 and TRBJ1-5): DGGITQSPKYLFRKEGQNVTLSCEQNLNHDAMYWYRQDPGQGLRLIYYSQIVNDFQKGDIAEGYSVSREKKESFPLTVTSAQKNPTAFYLCASSYKGGYQPQHFGDGTRLSIL.

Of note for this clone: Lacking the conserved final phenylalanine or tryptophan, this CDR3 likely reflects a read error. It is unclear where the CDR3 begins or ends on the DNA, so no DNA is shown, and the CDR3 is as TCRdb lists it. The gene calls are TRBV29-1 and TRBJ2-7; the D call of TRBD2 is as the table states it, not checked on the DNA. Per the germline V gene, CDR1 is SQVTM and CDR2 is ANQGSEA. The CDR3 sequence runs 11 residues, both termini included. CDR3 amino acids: CSVEVGGTRLL.

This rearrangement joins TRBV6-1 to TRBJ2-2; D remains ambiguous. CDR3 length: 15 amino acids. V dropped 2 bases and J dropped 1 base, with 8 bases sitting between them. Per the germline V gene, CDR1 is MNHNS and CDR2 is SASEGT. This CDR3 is CASSEWAENTGELFF. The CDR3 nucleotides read TGTGCCAGCAGTGAATGGGCAGAGAACACCGGGGAGCTGTTTTTT.